The 27 T cell receptor beta chains below were found in one sample sequenced in a study of blood T cell repertoires in COVID-19. Assay: immunoSEQ multiplex PCR; the TCRdb copy retains only in-frame clones and omits some. The sample yields 400,000 to 450,000 clones, just over 85% seen once. Source material: peripheral blood. These receptors were taken from a woman aged 25 to 45 with active or convalescent COVID-19.

The rearrangement joins TRBV5-1 to TRBJ2-7; D might be TRBD1 (6 bases). CDR1 is SGHRS, CDR2 YFSETQ, per germline. The CDR3 extends over 13 amino acids. Trimming took off 2 bases at V and 5 bases at J, with 11 bases between the two ends. The DNA for the CDR3 is TGCGCCAGCAGCTTTGTCCAGGGGCACGAGCAGTACTTC. Its protein product is CASSFVQGHEQYF.

This chain uses TRBV14 with TRBJ1-1, with 8 bases that match TRBD1. CDR1 and CDR2 (germline): SGHDN, FVKESK. CDR3 size: 17 residues. J was trimmed by 8 bases and V by 5 bases; bases with no gene match: 19. The CDR3 reads CASSSRGPRTGWPEAFF. For the CDR3, the DNA is TGTGCCAGCAGCTCAAGAGGGCCCAGGACAGGGTGGCCCGAAGCTTTCTTT. Complete variable domain (other parts from reference TRBV14 and TRBJ1-1): EAGVTQFPSHSVIEKGQTVTLRCDPISGHDNLYWYRRVMGKEIKFLLHFVKESKQDESGMPNNRFLAERTGGTYSTLKVQPAELEDSGVYFCASSSRGPRTGWPEAFFGQGTRLTVV.

V usage is TRBV11-2 and J usage is TRBJ2-7; TRBD2 agrees at 8 bases. The V segment lost 0 bases and the J segment 2 bases; nucleotides outside the gene matches: 3. The CDR3 is 15 amino acids. The germline CDR1 and CDR2 sequences are SGHAT and FQNNGV. CDR3 residues: CASSLDPGGPYEQYF. CDR3 DNA sequence: TGTGCCAGCAGCTTAGATCCGGGAGGGCCCTACGAGCAGTACTTC.

The chain uses TRBV5-4 and TRBJ1-2; D is possibly TRBD1 (6 bases). This CDR3 contains 13 residues. Germline CDR1 reads SGHNT; CDR2 reads YYREEE (reference sequence). Trimming cost V 2 bases and J 8 bases, with 13 bases left between them. The CDR3 coding sequence is TGTGCCAGCAGCTTTGTACAGGGAGAGGGCTACACCTTC. It codes for CASSFVQGEGYTF.

V and J are TRBV7-8 and TRBJ2-7; 9 bases fit TRBD1. V shed 7 bases and J 2 bases; nucleotides not matched to a gene: 9. Germline CDR1 SGHVS, CDR2 FQNEAQ. The CDR3 runs to 15 residues. The CDR3 reads CASIEFGTGTYEQYF. CDR3 bases: TGTGCCAGCATCGAATTCGGGACAGGGACCTACGAGCAGTACTTC. The full variable domain, its missing parts supplied by reference TRBV7-8 and TRBJ2-7, is GAGVSQSPRYKVAKRGQDVALRCDPISGHVSLFWYQQALGQGPEFLTYFQNEAQLDKSGLPSDRFFAERPEGSVSTLKIQRTQQEDSAVYLCASIEFGTGTYEQYFGPGTRLTVT.

Turning to this clone: Just one base apart from a much larger clone, this may be a read error. The chain carries TRBV28 and TRBJ2-7, with 8 bases fitting TRBD1. Unmatched junction bases numbered 3, after V lost 3 bases and J lost 2 bases. Per the germline V gene, CDR1 is MDHEN and CDR2 is SYDVKM. The CDR3 is made up of 14 amino acids. The CDR3 protein is CASSFSTGAYEQYF. DNA for the CDR3: TGTGCCAGCAGTTTTTCGACAGGGGCCTACGAGCAGTACTTC.

V and J are TRBV3-1 (or the pseudogene TRBV3-2) and TRBJ1-5; a possible D gene is TRBD1 (5 bases). Per the germline V gene, CDR1 is LGHDT and CDR2 is YNNKEL (reference sequence). V was trimmed by 6 bases and J by 0 bases, leaving 12 bases between them. CDR3 size: 15 residues. CDR3 protein: CASSQGSDSNQPQHF. CDR3 DNA: TGTGCCAGCAGTCAGGGCAGCGATAGCAATCAGCCCCAGCATTTT.

The chain carries TRBV19 and TRBJ1-3, with D unclear. The ends were cut back, 6 bases at V and 1 base at J, with 7 bases in the middle. The CDR3 length is 13 residues. Looked up from germline, CDR1 is LNHDA and CDR2 is SQIVND (reference sequence). CDR3 region: CASSQESGNTIYF. The CDR3 DNA reads as TGTGCCAGTAGCCAGGAATCTGGAAACACCATATATTTT.

The chain is built from TRBV10-3 and TRBJ1-5, with a possible D match to TRBD1 (6 bases). CDR1 ENHRY and CDR2 SYGVKD come from the germline V gene. This CDR3 is 14 amino acids long. V shed 6 bases and J shed 1 base, with 10 bases lying between them. CDR3 bases: TGTGCCATCAGCCGACAGGAGAGCAATCAGCCCCAGCATTTT. This sequence encodes CAISRQESNQPQHF.

This chain joins TRBV4-1 and TRBJ1-5; the D gene is possibly TRBD1 (6 bases). Germline-derived CDR1 and CDR2 are MGHRA and YSYEKL. The CDR3 is 16 amino acids. V was clipped by 3 bases and J by 4 bases, with 16 bases between them. CDR3 nucleotide sequence: TGCGCCAGCAGCCACTCACAGGGTCTTGGAAATCAGCCCCAGCATTTT. It encodes CASSHSQGLGNQPQHF.

This sequence joins TRBV20-1 and TRBJ2-7, with TRBD2 matching 7 bases. Germline V gene lookup returns CDR1 DFQATT and CDR2 SNEGSKA (reference sequence). The CDR3 totals 13 residues. J was trimmed by 2 bases and V by 3 bases; bases with no gene match: 4. The CDR3 is CSASLGLPYEQYF. The CDR3 DNA reads TGCAGTGCTAGTCTGGGACTACCCTACGAGCAGTACTTC.

V gene TRBV6-5 combines with J gene TRBJ1-1; tentative D call: TRBD1 (5 bases). V dropped 0 bases and J dropped 10 bases, with 15 bases sitting between them. The CDR3 totals 14 residues. Germline CDR1 is MNHEY and CDR2 is SVGAGI. For the CDR3, the DNA is TGTGCCAGCAGTTACTCGGGGCAATCGTCCCTAGCTTTCTTT. As protein: CASSYSGQSSLAFF.

The V gene is TRBV25-1, the J gene TRBJ1-6; D possibly corresponds to TRBD1 (6 bases). V dropped 10 bases and J dropped 8 bases, with 12 bases sitting between them. Germline loops: CDR1 MGHDK, CDR2 SYGVNS. The CDR3 contains 12 residues. As DNA, the CDR3 is TGTGCCACTACAGGGCTTTATTCACCCCTCCACTTT. It specifies CATTGLYSPLHF.

V usage is TRBV5-1 and J usage is TRBJ2-1; tentative D call: TRBD2 (6 bases). With 0 bases removed from V and 2 bases from J, the gap between germline ends came to 9 bases. The V gene's germline CDR1 is SGHRS and CDR2 YFSETQ. This CDR3 spans 15 amino acids. The CDR3 nucleotides are TGCGCCAGCAGCTTGGGCGGGATCACCTACAATGAGCAGTTCTTC. It is translated as CASSLGGITYNEQFF.

The chain recombines TRBV27 with TRBJ2-1; 16 bases match TRBD2. This CDR3 comprises 21 residues. V was pared by 4 bases and J by 5 bases, with 17 bases of the junction left unmatched. Germline assignment: CDR1 MNHEY and CDR2 SMNVEV (reference sequence). The chain's CDR3 is CASSSVPGLAGGPLWHNEQFF. For the CDR3, the DNA is TGTGCCAGCAGTTCCGTCCCGGGACTAGCGGGGGGGCCGCTTTGGCACAATGAGCAGTTCTTC.

V gene TRBV10-1 combines with J gene TRBJ1-5; tentative D call: TRBD1 (5 bases). The length of the CDR3 is 15 residues. Trimming cost V 6 bases and J 5 bases, with 17 bases left between them. CDR1 and CDR2 from the germline V gene are WNHNN and SYGVQD (reference sequence). As DNA, the CDR3 is TGCGCCAGCAGAGGGGAAAGACAGTTGCATCAGCCCCAGCATTTT. It yields the protein CASRGERQLHQPQHF.

The chain has TRBV27 and TRBJ1-1; D might be TRBD1 (6 bases). The CDR3 loop spans 15 amino acids. Germline V CDR1 and CDR2: MNHEY, SMNVEV (reference sequence). The V and J ends lost 6 bases and 0 bases respectively, with 14 bases between them. CDR3 nucleotides: TGTGCCAGCAGCCGGACAGACCAAATGAACACTGAAGCTTTCTTT. Encoded protein: CASSRTDQMNTEAFF.

This clone appeared once. The gene calls are TRBV14 and TRBJ1-2; 7 nucleotides align to TRBD1. This CDR3 region has 13 residues. The V and J ends lost 6 bases and 4 bases, in that order; junction bases with no gene match: 5. Germline loops: CDR1 SGHDN, CDR2 FVKESK. CDR3 in DNA: TGTGCCAGCAGTCTACAGGGGATCTATGGCTACACCTTC. It yields the protein CASSLQGIYGYTF.

This chain connects TRBV30 to TRBJ2-3; tentative D call: TRBD2 (5 bases). Germline-derived CDR1 and CDR2 are GTSNPN and SVGIG (reference sequence). V dropped 3 bases and J dropped 0 bases, with 13 bases sitting between them. The CDR3 consists of 15 residues. CDR3 sequence: CAWRFSGASTDTQYF. For the CDR3, the DNA is TGTGCCTGGAGATTCAGCGGAGCTAGCACAGATACGCAGTATTTT.

The rearrangement joins TRBV4-1 to TRBJ2-5; 10 bases agree with TRBD2. Germline CDR1 reads MGHRA; CDR2 reads YSYEKL. The CDR3 is 17 amino acids. Unmatched junction bases numbered 9, after V lost 0 bases and J lost 5 bases. CDR3 amino acids: CASSQESASGSLETQYF. The CDR3 nucleotides read TGCGCCAGCAGCCAAGAGTCGGCTAGCGGGAGTTTGGAGACCCAGTACTTC.

This sequence joins TRBV27 and TRBJ2-5, with TRBD1 matching over 9 bases. The V segment lost 1 base and the J segment 4 bases; nucleotides outside the gene matches: 4. The CDR3 is 15 amino acids. Germline V gene lookup returns CDR1 MNHEY and CDR2 SMNVEV (reference sequence). The CDR3 bases are TGTGCCAGCAGTTTATGGACAGGGGCCTCAGAGACCCAGTACTTC. Protein sequence: CASSLWTGASETQYF.

The rearrangement uses TRBV2 and TRBJ2-3; D might be TRBD1 (5 bases). The CDR3 covers 15 residues. Germline V CDR1 and CDR2: SNHLY, FYNNEI. V lost 2 bases to trimming and J lost 1 base, with 10 bases between them. The CDR3 region is CASSEQGIGTDTQYF. The CDR3 coding sequence is TGTGCCAGCAGTGAACAGGGAATTGGCACAGATACGCAGTATTTT.

The chain combines TRBV6-1 with TRBJ1-6; D remains ambiguous. The V end lost 0 bases, the J end lost 17 bases, and 11 bases lay between the germline ends. The CDR3 is 12 residues long. CDR1 MNHNS and CDR2 SASEGT come from the germline V gene. This CDR3 is CASSEALIPVHF. The DNA for the CDR3 is TGTGCCAGCAGTGAAGCGCTAATTCCGGTCCACTTT.

V is TRBV19 and J is TRBJ1-2; 7 nucleotides agree with TRBD1. There are 17 residues in the CDR3. Germline CDR1 reads LNHDA; CDR2 reads SQIVND (reference sequence). The V segment lost 6 bases and the J segment 1 base; nucleotides outside the gene matches: 14. CDR3 residues: CASSWLRTGGLNYGYTF. The CDR3 DNA reads as TGTGCCAGTAGCTGGCTCCGGACAGGCGGTCTTAACTATGGCTACACCTTC.

The chain joins TRBV19 to TRBJ1-2, with a possible D match to TRBD1 (6 bases). Germline V lookup: CDR1 LNHDA, CDR2 SQIVND (reference sequence). The germline V and J ends were trimmed by 1 base and 5 bases, with 11 bases remaining between them. The CDR3 has 14 amino acids. The CDR3 sequence is CASSIGAGEYGYTF. The CDR3, as DNA: TGTGCCAGTAGTATAGGGGCAGGGGAGTATGGCTACACCTTC.

This sequence joins TRBV3-1 (or the pseudogene TRBV3-2) and TRBJ2-3; 11 bases align to TRBD2. The trim removed 1 base at V and 0 bases at J, leaving 3 bases unmatched. This CDR3 region has 17 residues. Germline V gene data show CDR1 as LGHDT and CDR2 as YNNKEL (reference sequence). CDR3 nucleotides: TGTGCCAGCAGCCAAGCGCTAGCGGGGGGCAGCACAGATACGCAGTATTTT. This translates into CASSQALAGGSTDTQYF.

This chain connects TRBV4-1 to TRBJ1-2; D ambiguous. V was trimmed by 1 base and J by 2 bases, leaving 14 bases between them. This CDR3 comprises 16 residues. Germline CDR1 and CDR2: MGHRA and YSYEKL. CDR3 protein: CASSQALPRGNYGYTF. The CDR3 DNA follows: TGCGCCAGCAGCCAAGCCTTGCCCCGGGGAAACTATGGCTACACCTTC.